This T cell receptor (beta chain) derives from a study of cytomegalovirus exposure and HLA in healthy donors. The data were produced by immunoSEQ multiplex PCR, yet TCRdb's version contains in-frame clones alone and is incomplete. The profile shows about 110,000 clones, 88% of them singletons. Germline values: CDR1 MNHNY, CDR2 SVGAGI (reference sequence). Unmatched junction bases numbered 14, after V lost 2 bases and J lost 12 bases. This CDR3 spans 16 amino acids. This clone appeared a few times. Sequences were obtained from PBMCs. The TCR comes from a woman aged 18-29 years in good health and CMV-seronegative. The rearrangement joins TRBV6-6 to TRBJ1-1; 11 bases match TRBD1. The CDR3: CASSYPDRGPDGKTFF. DNA for the CDR3: TGTGCCAGCAGTTACCCGGACAGGGGGCCGGATGGGAAAACTTTCTTT.